The present entry profiles one TCR beta chain with its context. Antigen unknown. Libraries were prepared by immunoSEQ multiplex PCR; TCRdb keeps only in-frame clonotypes and omits some of them. The sample lists 100,000 to 150,000 clones, roughly 86% occurring once. This specimen comes from a study of T cell responses to AZD1222 COVID-19 vaccine. The study's findings and limits: Recipients of two AZD1222 doses showed rising Spike-specific TCR breadth and depth.

The germline V gene has CDR1 SGHVS and CDR2 FNYEAQ. CDR3 size: 15 residues. V was clipped by 5 bases and J by 12 bases; unmatched bases: 8. Combined were second doses at about 4 or about 12 weeks. The sample consisted of peripheral blood, taken 28 days after the second AZD1222 dose. This receptor was taken from an adult who received the AZD1222 COVID-19 vaccine. This chain connects TRBV7-6 to TRBJ2-1, with 15 bases aligning to TRBD2. The CDR3 region is CASSRTSGGAESQFF. The DNA of the CDR3 is TGTGCCAGCAGCCGGACTAGCGGGGGGGCGGAGTCGCAGTTCTTC. The full variable domain, its missing parts supplied by reference TRBV7-6 and TRBJ2-1, is GAGVSQSPRYKVTKRGQDVALRCDPISGHVSLYWYRQALGQGPEFLTYFNYEAQQDKSGLPNDRFSAERPEGSISTLTIQRTEQRDSAMYRCASSRTSGGAESQFFGPGTRLTVL.